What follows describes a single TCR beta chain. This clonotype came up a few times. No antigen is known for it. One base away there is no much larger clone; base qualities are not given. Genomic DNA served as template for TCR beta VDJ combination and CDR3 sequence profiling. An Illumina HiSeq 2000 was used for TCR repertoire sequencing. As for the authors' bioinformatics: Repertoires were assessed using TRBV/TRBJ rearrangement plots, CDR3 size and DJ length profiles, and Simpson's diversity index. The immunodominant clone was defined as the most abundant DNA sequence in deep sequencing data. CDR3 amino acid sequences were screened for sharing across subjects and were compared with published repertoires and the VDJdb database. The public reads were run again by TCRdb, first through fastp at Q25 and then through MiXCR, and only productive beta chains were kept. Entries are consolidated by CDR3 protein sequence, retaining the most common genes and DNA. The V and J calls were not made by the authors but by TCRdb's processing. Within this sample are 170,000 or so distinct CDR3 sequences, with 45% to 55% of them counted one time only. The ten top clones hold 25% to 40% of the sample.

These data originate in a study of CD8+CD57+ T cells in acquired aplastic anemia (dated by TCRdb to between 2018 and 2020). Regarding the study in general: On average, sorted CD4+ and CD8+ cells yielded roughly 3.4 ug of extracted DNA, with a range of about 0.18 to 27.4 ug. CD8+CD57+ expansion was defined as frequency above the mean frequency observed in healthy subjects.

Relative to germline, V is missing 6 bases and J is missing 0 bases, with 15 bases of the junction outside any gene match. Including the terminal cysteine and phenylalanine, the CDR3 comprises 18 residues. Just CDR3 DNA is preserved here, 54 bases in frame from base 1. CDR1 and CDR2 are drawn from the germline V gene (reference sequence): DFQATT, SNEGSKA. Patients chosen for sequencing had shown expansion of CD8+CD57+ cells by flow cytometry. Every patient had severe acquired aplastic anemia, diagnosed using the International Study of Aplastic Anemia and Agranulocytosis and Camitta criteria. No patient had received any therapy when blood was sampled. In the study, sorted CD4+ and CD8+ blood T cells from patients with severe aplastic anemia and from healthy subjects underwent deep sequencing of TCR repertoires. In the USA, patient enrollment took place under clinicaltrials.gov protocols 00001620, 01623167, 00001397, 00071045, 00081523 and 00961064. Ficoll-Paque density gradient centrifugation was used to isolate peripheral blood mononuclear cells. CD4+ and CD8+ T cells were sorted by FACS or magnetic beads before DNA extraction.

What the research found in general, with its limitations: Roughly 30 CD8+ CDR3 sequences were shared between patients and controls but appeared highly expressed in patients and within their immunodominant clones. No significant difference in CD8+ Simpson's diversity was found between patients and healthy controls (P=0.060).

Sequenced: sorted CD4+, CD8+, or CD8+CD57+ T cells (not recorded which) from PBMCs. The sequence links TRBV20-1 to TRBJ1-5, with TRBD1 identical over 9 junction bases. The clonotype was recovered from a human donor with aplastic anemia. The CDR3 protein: CSAPLGTGTTYSNQPQHF. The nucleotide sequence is TGCAGTGCCCCACTGGGGACAGGGACAACTTATAGCAATCAGCCCCAGCATTTT.